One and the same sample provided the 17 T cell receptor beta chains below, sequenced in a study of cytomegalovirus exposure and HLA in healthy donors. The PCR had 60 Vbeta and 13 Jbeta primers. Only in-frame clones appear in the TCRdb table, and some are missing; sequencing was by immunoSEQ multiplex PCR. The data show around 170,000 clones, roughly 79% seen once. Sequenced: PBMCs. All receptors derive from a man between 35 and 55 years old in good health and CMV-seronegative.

Written as DNA, the CDR3 is TGTGCCAGCAGCTTAACTGGACAGGGTTCCGAGCAGTACGTC. It encodes CASSLTGQGSEQYV. The chain joins TRBV7-8 to TRBJ2-7; 8 bases line up with TRBD1. From germline, CDR1 is SGHVS and CDR2 FQNEAQ. Unmatched junction bases numbered 6, after V lost 2 bases and J lost 6 bases. The CDR3 covers 14 residues.

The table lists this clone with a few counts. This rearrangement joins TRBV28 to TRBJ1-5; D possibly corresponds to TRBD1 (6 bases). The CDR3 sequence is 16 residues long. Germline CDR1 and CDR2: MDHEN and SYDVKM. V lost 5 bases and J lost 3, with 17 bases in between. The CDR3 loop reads CASSGEGSGDNQPQHF. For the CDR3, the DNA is TGTGCCAGCAGTGGTGAAGGGTCAGGGGACAATCAGCCCCAGCATTTT.

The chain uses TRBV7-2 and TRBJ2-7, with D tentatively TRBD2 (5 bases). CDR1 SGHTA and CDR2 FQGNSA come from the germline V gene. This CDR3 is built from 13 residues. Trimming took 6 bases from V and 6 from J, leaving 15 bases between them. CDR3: CASSQRPSGEQYV. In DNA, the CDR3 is TGTGCCAGCAGTCAGCGGCCCTCCGGCGAGCAGTACGTC.

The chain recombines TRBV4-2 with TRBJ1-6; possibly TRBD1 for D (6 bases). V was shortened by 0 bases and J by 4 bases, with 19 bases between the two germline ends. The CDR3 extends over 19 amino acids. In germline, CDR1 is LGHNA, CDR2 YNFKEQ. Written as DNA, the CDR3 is TGTGCCAGCAGCCAAGATCATCGAGGGGCCGACAGGTATAATTCACCCCTCCACTTT. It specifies CASSQDHRGADRYNSPLHF.

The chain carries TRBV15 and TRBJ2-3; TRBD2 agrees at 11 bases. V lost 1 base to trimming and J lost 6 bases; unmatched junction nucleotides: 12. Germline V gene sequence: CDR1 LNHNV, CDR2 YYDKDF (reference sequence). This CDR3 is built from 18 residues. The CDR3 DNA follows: TGTGCCACCAGCAGAGGGATAGCGGGAGGGCCCTCCCCCGATACGCAGTATTTT. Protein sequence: CATSRGIAGGPSPDTQYF.

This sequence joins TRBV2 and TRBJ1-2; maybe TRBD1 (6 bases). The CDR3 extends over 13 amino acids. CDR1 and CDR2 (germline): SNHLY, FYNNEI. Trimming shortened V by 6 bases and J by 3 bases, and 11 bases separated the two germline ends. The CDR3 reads CASSGDNDYGYTF. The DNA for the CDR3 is TGTGCCAGCAGCGGGGACAATGACTATGGCTACACCTTC.

The CDR3 DNA is TGTGCCAGCAGTTCCTTCTACGAGCAGTACTTC. Its protein product is CASSSFYEQYF. The chain links TRBV28 to TRBJ2-5, with no clear D. The DNA end is a closer match to TRBJ2-7, so the J assignment may be wrong. The CDR3 is 11 amino acids. CDR1 is MDHEN, CDR2 SYDVKM, per germline.

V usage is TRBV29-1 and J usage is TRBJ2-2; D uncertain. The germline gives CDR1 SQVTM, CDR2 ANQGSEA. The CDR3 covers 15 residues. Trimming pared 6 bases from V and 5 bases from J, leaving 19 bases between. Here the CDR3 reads CSVEWAWVNTGELFF. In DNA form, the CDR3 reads TGCAGCGTCGAATGGGCGTGGGTTAATACCGGGGAGCTGTTTTTT.

CDR3 residues: CASSLDSQETQYF. CDR3 sequence (DNA): TGTGCCAGCAGTTTGGACTCCCAAGAGACCCAGTACTTC. This chain links TRBV2 with TRBJ2-5, with D tentatively TRBD2 (5 bases). The germline V and J ends were trimmed by 5 bases and 1 base, with 8 bases remaining between them. The CDR3 has 13 residues. The germline V gene encodes CDR1 SNHLY and CDR2 FYNNEI.

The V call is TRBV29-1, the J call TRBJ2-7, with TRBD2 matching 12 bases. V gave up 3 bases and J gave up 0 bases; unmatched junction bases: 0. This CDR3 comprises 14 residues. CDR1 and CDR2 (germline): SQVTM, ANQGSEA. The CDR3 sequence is CSVETSGSSYEQYF. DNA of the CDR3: TGCAGCGTTGAGACTAGCGGGAGCTCCTACGAGCAGTACTTC.

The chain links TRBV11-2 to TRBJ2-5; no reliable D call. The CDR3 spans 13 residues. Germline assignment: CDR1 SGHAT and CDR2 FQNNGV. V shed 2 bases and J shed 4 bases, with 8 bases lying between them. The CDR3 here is CASSLQWAETQYF. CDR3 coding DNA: TGTGCCAGCAGCTTACAGTGGGCAGAGACCCAGTACTTC.

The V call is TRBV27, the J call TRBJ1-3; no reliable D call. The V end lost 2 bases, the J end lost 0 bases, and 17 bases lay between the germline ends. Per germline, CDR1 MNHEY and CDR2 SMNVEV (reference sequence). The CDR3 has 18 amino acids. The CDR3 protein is CASSLSPTTAASGNTIYF. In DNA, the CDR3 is TGTGCCAGCAGTTTAAGTCCAACGACGGCGGCCTCTGGAAACACCATATATTTT.

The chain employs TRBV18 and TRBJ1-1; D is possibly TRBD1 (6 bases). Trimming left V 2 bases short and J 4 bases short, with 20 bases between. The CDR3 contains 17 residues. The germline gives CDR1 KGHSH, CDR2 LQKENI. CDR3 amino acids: CASSPTDSLTTFTEAFF. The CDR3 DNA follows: TGTGCCAGCTCACCAACGGACAGCCTTACCACCTTCACTGAAGCTTTCTTT.

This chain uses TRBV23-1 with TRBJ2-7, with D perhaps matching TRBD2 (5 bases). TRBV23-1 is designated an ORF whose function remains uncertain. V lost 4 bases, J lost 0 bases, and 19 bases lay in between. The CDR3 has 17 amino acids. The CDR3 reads CASSRANPGSTSYEQYF. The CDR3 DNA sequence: TGCGCCAGCAGTCGAGCGAACCCGGGATCAACCTCCTACGAGCAGTACTTC.

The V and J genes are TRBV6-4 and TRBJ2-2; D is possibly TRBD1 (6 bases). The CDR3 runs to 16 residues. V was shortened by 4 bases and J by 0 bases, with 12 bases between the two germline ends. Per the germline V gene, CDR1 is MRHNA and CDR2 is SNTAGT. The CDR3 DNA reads TGTGCCAGCAGTGTAGAGGGGACAACGAACACCGGGGAGCTGTTTTTT. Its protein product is CASSVEGTTNTGELFF.

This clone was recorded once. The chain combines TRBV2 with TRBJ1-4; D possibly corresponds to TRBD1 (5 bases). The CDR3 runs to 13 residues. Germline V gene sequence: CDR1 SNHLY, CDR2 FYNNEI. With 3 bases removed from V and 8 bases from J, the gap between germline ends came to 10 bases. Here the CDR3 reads CASSDVGVEKLFF. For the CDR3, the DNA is TGTGCCAGCAGTGATGTAGGGGTCGAAAAACTGTTTTTT.

The CDR3 protein is CATGQGLQETQYF. CDR3 DNA sequence: TGTGCCACCGGACAGGGTTTGCAAGAGACCCAGTACTTC. This sequence joins TRBV15 and TRBJ2-5, with 8 bases matching TRBD1. The CDR3 consists of 13 residues. The germline CDR1 and CDR2 sequences are LNHNV and YYDKDF (reference sequence). V dropped 8 bases and J dropped 2; count of bases not matched to a gene: 4.